Following are 7 T cell receptor beta chains from one sample sequenced in a study of blood T cell repertoires in COVID-19. TCRdb's table, derived via immunoSEQ multiplex PCR, lists solely in-frame clones and lacks some. The profile shows about 250,000 clones, 70% to 85% of them singletons. Sequenced material: peripheral blood. Receptors were obtained from an elderly woman with active or convalescent COVID-19.

This clone was seen a handful of times. In DNA, the CDR3 is TGCGCCAGCCTACAGGGGAAAGGCCAGCCCCAGCATTTT. Its protein is CASLQGKGQPQHF. The V gene is TRBV10-2, the J gene TRBJ1-5; TRBD1 aligns across 7 bases. The J segment lost 7 bases and the V segment lost 8 bases, leaving 8 bases of the junction unmatched. CDR3 length: 13 amino acids. Germline V lookup: CDR1 WSHSY, CDR2 SAAADI.

V and J are TRBV9 and TRBJ1-2; D may be TRBD1 (6 bases). Germline V lookup: CDR1 SGDLS, CDR2 YYNGEE. The CDR3 contains 13 residues. Trimming shortened V by 5 bases and J by 6 bases, and 14 bases separated the two germline ends. The CDR3 region has the DNA TGTGCCAGCAGGTACTCGGGACAACATGGCTACACCTTC. Amino acids: CASRYSGQHGYTF.

The gene calls are TRBV25-1 and TRBJ1-2, with a tentative D call TRBD1 (5 bases). This CDR3 is 16 amino acids long. Germline V gene sequence: CDR1 MGHDK, CDR2 SYGVNS. Trimming pared 2 bases from V and 4 bases from J, leaving 17 bases between. CDR3 in DNA: TGTGCCAGCAGTGAAGCTACGACAGAAATTTTCTATGGCTACACCTTC. Amino acids: CASSEATTEIFYGYTF.

This chain's CDR3 is CASSLVWQKNTEAFF. The DNA of the CDR3 is TGCGCCAGCAGCTTGGTTTGGCAGAAGAACACTGAAGCTTTCTTT. The rearrangement joins TRBV5-1 to TRBJ1-1; the D is unclear. V lost 0 bases, J lost 1 base, and 10 bases lay in between. The CDR3 covers 15 residues. Germline CDR1 and CDR2: SGHRS and YFSETQ.

This clone showed up just a few times. The J gene is TRBJ2-2, the V gene TRBV5-1; no reliable D call. V dropped 4 bases and J dropped 4 bases, with 11 bases sitting between them. Germline V gene sequence: CDR1 SGHRS, CDR2 YFSETQ. This CDR3 region has 14 residues. For the CDR3, the DNA is TGCGCCAGCAGCCCCGACGGGTTCACCGGGGAGCTGTTTTTT. Translation: CASSPDGFTGELFF.

The V call is TRBV11-2, the J call TRBJ2-1, with 8 bases fitting TRBD2. Germline loops: CDR1 SGHAT, CDR2 FQNNGV. There are 18 residues in the CDR3. The ends lost 5 bases at V and 3 bases at J; junction bases unmatched: 15. For the CDR3, the DNA is TGTGCCAGCAGCCTCCTCAAACATAGCGGGGAGATCTACAATGAGCAGTTCTTC. It is translated as CASSLLKHSGEIYNEQFF.

This clone was counted ten times or more. The genes are TRBV5-4 and TRBJ2-5; a weak D match, TRBD2 (5 bases). From germline, CDR1 is SGHNT and CDR2 YYREEE (reference sequence). Trimming cost V 4 bases and J 3 bases, with 10 bases left between them. The CDR3 sequence is 13 residues long. CDR3 region: CASSTWTEETQYF. The DNA for the CDR3 is TGTGCCAGCAGCACATGGACTGAAGAGACCCAGTACTTC.